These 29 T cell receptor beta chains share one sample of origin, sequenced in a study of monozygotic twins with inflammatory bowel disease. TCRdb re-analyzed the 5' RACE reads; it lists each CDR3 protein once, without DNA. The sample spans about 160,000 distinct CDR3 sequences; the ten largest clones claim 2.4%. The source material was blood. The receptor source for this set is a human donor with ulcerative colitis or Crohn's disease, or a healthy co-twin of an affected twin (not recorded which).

The CDR3 region is CASSLAMIAGGQNEQFF. V and J are TRBV7-2 and TRBJ2-1; with no DNA, the TCRdb D assignment of TRBD2 cannot be verified. CDR1 SGHTA and CDR2 FQGNSA come from the germline V gene. The length of the CDR3 is 17 residues.

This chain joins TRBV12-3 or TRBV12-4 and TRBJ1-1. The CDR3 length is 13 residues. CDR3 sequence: CASSKGWDTEAFF.

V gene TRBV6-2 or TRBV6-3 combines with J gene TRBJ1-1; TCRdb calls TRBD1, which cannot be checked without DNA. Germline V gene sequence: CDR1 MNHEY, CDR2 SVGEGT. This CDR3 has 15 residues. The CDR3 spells CASSYSTSWGTEAFF.

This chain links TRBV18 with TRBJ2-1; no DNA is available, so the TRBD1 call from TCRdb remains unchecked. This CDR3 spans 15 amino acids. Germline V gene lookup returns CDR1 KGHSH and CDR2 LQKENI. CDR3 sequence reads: CASSPLQGSVNEQFF.

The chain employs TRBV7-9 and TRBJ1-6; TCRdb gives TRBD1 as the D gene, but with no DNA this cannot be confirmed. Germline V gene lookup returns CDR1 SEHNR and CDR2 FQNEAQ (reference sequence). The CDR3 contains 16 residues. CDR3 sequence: CASSDSGQPRNSPLHF.

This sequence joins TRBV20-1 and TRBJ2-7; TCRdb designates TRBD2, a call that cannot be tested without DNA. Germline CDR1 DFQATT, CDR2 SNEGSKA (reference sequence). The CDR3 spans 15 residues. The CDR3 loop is CSAEGLRIGSYEQYF.

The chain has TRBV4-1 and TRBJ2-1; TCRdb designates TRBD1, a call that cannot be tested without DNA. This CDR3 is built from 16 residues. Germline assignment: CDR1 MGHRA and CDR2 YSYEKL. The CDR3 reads CASSQTGQSFYNEQFF.

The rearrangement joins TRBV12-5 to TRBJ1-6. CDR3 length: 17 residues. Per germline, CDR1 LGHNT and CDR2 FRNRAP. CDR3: CASGLVTTAVDNSPLHF. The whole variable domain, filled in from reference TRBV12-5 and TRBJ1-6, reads DARVTQTPRHKVTEMGQEVTMRCQPILGHNTVFWYRQTMMQGLELLAYFRNRAPLDDSGMPKDRFSAEMPDATLATLKIQPSEPRDSAVYFCASGLVTTAVDNSPLHFGNGTRLTVT.

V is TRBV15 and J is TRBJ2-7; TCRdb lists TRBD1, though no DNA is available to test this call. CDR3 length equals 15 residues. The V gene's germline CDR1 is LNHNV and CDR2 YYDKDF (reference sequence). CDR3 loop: CATSRDPDTRYEQYF.

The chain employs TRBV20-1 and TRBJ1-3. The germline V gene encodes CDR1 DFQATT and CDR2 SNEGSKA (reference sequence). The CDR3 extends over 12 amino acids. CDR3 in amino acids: CSARSSGNTIYF.

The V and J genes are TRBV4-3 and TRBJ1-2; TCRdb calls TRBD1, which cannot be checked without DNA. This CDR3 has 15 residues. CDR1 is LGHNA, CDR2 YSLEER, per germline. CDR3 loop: CASSQEYRGNYGYTF.

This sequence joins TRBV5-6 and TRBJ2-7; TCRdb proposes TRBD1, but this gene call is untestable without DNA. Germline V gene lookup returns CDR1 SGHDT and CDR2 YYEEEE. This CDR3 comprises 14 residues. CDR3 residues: CASSPWDGSYEQYF.

The CDR3 is CASSSSDEQFF. The rearrangement uses TRBV7-9 and TRBJ2-1. This CDR3 has 11 amino acids. Germline V CDR1 and CDR2: SEHNR, FQNEAQ (reference sequence).

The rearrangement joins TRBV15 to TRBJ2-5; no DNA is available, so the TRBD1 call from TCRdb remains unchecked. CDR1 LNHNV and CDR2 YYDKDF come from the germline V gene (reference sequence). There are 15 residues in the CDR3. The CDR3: CATSRDSGRGETQYF.

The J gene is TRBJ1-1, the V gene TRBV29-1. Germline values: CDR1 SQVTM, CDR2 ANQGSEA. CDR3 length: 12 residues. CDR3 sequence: CSVDRWDTEAFF.

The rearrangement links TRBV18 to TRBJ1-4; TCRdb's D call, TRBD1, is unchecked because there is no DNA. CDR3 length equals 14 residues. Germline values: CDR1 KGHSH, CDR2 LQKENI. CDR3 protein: CASSPWTVNEKLFF.

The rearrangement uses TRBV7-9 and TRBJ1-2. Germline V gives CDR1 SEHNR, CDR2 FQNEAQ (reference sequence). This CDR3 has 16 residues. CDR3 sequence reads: CASSLRQVPEDYGYTF. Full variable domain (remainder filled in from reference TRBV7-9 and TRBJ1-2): DTGVSQNPRHKITKRGQNVTFRCDPISEHNRLYWYRQTLGQGPEFLTYFQNEAQLEKSRLLSDRFSAERPKGSFSTLEIQRTEQGDSAMYLCASSLRQVPEDYGYTFGSGTRLTVV.

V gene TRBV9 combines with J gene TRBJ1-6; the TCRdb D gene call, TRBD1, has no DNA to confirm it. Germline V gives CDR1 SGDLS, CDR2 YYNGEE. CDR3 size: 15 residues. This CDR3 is CASSFDPGQHSPLHF.

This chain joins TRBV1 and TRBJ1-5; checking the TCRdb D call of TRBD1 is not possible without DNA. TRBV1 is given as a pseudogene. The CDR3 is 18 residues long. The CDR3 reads CTSSHEGQGLCSNQPQHF.

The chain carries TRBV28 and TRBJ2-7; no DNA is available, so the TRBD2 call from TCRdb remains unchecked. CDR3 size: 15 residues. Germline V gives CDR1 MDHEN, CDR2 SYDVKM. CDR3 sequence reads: CASSFLGSGRSEQYF.

This chain's CDR3 is CSARDRHLYEQYF. V is TRBV20-1 and J is TRBJ2-7. Germline V CDR1 and CDR2: DFQATT, SNEGSKA (reference sequence). CDR3 length: 13 residues.

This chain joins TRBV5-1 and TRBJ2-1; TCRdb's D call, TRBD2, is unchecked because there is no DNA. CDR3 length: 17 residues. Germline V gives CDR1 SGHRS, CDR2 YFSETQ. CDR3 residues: CASSSRGTEGSYNEQFF. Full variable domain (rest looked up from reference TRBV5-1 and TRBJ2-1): KAGVTQTPRYLIKTRGQQVTLSCSPISGHRSVSWYQQTPGQGLQFLFEYFSETQRNKGNFPGRFSGRQFSNSRSEMNVSTLELGDSALYLCASSSRGTEGSYNEQFFGPGTRLTVL.

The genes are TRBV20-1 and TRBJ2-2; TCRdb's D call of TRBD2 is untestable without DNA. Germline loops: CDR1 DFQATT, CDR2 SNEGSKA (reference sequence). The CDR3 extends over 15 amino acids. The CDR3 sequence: CSANRRGGRTGELFF.

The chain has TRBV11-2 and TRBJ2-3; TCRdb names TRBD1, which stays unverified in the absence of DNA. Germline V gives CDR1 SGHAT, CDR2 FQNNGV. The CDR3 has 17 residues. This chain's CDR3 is CASSFYGTGPSTDTQYF.

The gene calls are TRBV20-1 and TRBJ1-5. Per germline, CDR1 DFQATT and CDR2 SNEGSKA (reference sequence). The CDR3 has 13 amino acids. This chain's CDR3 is CSASRESYQPQHF.

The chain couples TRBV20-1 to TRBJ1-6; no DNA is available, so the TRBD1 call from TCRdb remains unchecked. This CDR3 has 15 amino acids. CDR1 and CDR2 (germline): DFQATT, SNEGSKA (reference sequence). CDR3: CSATPGQGVDSPLHF.

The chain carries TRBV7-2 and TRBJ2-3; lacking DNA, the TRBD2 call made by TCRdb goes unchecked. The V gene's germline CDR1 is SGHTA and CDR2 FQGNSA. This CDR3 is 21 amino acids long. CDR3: CASSLASGGDPGAHWTDTQYF.

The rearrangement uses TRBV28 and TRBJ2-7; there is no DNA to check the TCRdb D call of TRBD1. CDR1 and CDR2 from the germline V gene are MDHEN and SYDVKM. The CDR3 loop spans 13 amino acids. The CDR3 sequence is CASSIPDRDEQYF.

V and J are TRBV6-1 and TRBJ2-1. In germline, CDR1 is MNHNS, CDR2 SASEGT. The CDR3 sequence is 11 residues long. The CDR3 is CASNGVDEQFF.